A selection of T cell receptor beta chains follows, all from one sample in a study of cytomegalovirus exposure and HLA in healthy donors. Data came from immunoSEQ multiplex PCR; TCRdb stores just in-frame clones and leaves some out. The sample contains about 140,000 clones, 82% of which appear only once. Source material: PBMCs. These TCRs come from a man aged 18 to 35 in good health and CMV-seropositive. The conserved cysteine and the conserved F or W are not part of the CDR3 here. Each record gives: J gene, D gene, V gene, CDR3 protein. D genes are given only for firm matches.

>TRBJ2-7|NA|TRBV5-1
ASSLDGVPYEQY
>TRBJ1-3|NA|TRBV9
ASSVDDFSGNTIY
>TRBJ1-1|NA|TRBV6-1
ASSERGDTEAF
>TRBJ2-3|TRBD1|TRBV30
AWSPGTGFVDTQY
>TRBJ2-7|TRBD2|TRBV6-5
ASSSSSGLVGEQY
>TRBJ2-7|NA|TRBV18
ASSPRQGLAYEQY
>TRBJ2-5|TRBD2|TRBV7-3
ASSSPGEGTETQY
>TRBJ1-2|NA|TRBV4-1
ASSRDSYGYT
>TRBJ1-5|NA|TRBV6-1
ASSGSGRAGSNQPQH
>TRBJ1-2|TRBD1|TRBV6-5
ASSYPPGQGKGGYT
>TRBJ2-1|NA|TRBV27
ASSLSTENEQF
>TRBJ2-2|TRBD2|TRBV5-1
ASSYTSGWDTGELF
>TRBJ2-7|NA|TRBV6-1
ASLLGGAHYEQY
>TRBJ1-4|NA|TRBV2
ASSEKGRDEKLF
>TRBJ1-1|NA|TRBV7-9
ASSSNYREMNTEAF
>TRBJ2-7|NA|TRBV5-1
ASSLSRLTFSYEQY